Below are 28 T cell receptor beta chains sequenced from a single sample in a study of blood T cell repertoires in COVID-19. Sequencing was performed with immunoSEQ multiplex PCR; in TCRdb, only in-frame clones are kept and a portion is missing. The data contain some 79,000 clones, around 89% of them seen just once; the ten biggest clones take up approximately 15%. The sample consisted of peripheral blood. These TCRs come from a man in his 70s with active or convalescent COVID-19.

V usage is TRBV30 and J usage is TRBJ1-2; TRBD1 agrees at 7 bases. This CDR3 is 12 amino acids long. Trimming cost V 5 bases and J 4 bases; bases outside gene matches: 4. Germline assignment: CDR1 GTSNPN and CDR2 SVGIG (reference sequence). CDR3 DNA sequence: TGTGCCTGGTCTTCAGGGGGCTATGGCTACACCTTC. Translated: CAWSSGGYGYTF.

The chain joins TRBV3-1 (or the pseudogene TRBV3-2) to TRBJ2-7, with 8 bases identical to TRBD2. Germline values: CDR1 LGHDT, CDR2 YNNKEL (reference sequence). This CDR3 spans 16 amino acids. V lost 0 bases to trimming and J lost 0 bases; unmatched junction nucleotides: 4. This CDR3 reads CASSQDRAGGSYEQYF. The CDR3, as DNA: TGTGCCAGCAGCCAAGATAGGGCGGGAGGCTCCTACGAGCAGTACTTC.

The V gene is TRBV28, the J gene TRBJ1-4; D not certain. V was cut by 3 bases and J by 10 bases, with 12 bases left in between. Per germline, CDR1 MDHEN and CDR2 SYDVKM. The CDR3 has 13 amino acids. CDR3 DNA: TGTGCCAGCAGTTTTGTGCGTTCTGGAAAACTGTTTTTT. Translating it yields CASSFVRSGKLFF. The full variable domain, completed using reference TRBV28 and TRBJ1-4, is DVKVTQSSRYLVKRTGEKVFLECVQDMDHENMFWYRQDPGLGLRLIYFSYDVKMKEKGDIPEGYSVSREKKERFSLILESASTNQTSMYLCASSFVRSGKLFFGSGTQLSVL.

The chain uses TRBV4-3 and TRBJ2-3; 13 nucleotides match TRBD2. CDR1 is LGHNA and CDR2 is YSLEER in the germline V gene. After removal of 0 bases from V and 4 bases from J, the junction contained 4 bases not matched to a gene. This CDR3 region has 17 residues. For the CDR3, the DNA is TGCGCCAGCAGCCAAGAAGGACTAGCGGGAGCCTCAGATACGCAGTATTTT. Residues: CASSQEGLAGASDTQYF.

In this sample, this clone turned up a few times. V is TRBV18 and J is TRBJ1-1; D gene ambiguous. Per the germline V gene, CDR1 is KGHSH and CDR2 is LQKENI. There are 13 residues in the CDR3. V lost 3 bases and J lost 1, with 6 bases in between. The CDR3 DNA reads as TGTGCCAGCTCACCTACAGAGAACACTGAAGCTTTCTTT. Its translation: CASSPTENTEAFF.

This chain uses TRBV18 with TRBJ2-2; 14 bases agree with TRBD2. The J segment lost 5 bases and the V segment lost 3 bases, leaving 5 bases of the junction unmatched. The CDR3 runs to 17 residues. CDR1 and CDR2 (germline): KGHSH, LQKENI. CDR3 nucleotide sequence: TGTGCCAGCTCACCGGGACTAGCGGGAGTAAAGACCGGGGAGCTGTTTTTT. Its translation is CASSPGLAGVKTGELFF. The variable domain in full, completed from reference TRBV18 and TRBJ2-2, reads NAGVMQNPRHLVRRRGQEARLRCSPMKGHSHVYWYRQLPEEGLKFMVYLQKENIIDESGMPKERFSAEFPKEGPSILRIQQVVRGDSAAYFCASSPGLAGVKTGELFFGEGSRLTVL.

The count of this clone is one. The genes are TRBV3-1 (or the pseudogene TRBV3-2) and TRBJ2-5, with 11 bases that match TRBD2. The trim removed 1 base at V and 5 bases at J, leaving 9 bases unmatched. There are 17 residues in the CDR3. Germline V gene sequence: CDR1 LGHDT, CDR2 YNNKEL (reference sequence). The CDR3 coding sequence is TGTGCCAGCAGCCAAGCGTCTAGCGGGAGGATGGCGGAGACCCAGTACTTC. It encodes CASSQASSGRMAETQYF.

The chain has TRBV10-3 and TRBJ2-1; 11 positions agree with TRBD2. The CDR3 totals 15 residues. Germline CDR1 and CDR2: ENHRY and SYGVKD. J lost 7 bases, V lost 3 bases, and 5 bases had no gene match. CDR3 nucleotide sequence: TGTGCCATCAGTGAACTAGCGGGAGTAACGAATGAGCAGTTCTTC. Its translation is CAISELAGVTNEQFF.

The chain couples TRBV19 to TRBJ2-4; no clear D. CDR3 length: 14 amino acids. Trimming removed 4 bases from V and 0 bases from J, with 7 bases in between. Germline V gene lookup returns CDR1 LNHDA and CDR2 SQIVND (reference sequence). CDR3 DNA sequence: TGTGCCAGTAGTACCCCCCTAGCCAAAAACATTCAGTACTTC. The encoded protein is CASSTPLAKNIQYF.

The chain joins TRBV5-1 to TRBJ2-7, with D uncertain. With 0 bases removed from V and 2 bases from J, the gap between germline ends came to 6 bases. Germline CDR1 and CDR2: SGHRS and YFSETQ. This CDR3 spans 13 amino acids. The CDR3 DNA reads as TGCGCCAGCAGCTTGGCCCAGGCCTACGAGCAGTACTTC. It encodes CASSLAQAYEQYF. The full variable domain, its missing parts supplied by reference TRBV5-1 and TRBJ2-7, is KAGVTQTPRYLIKTRGQQVTLSCSPISGHRSVSWYQQTPGQGLQFLFEYFSETQRNKGNFPGRFSGRQFSNSRSEMNVSTLELGDSALYLCASSLAQAYEQYFGPGTRLTVT.

This rearrangement joins TRBV7-2 to TRBJ1-2; 9 bases line up with TRBD1. Per germline, CDR1 SGHTA and CDR2 FQGNSA. This CDR3 spans 13 amino acids. Unmatched junction bases numbered 4, after V lost 4 bases and J lost 7 bases. The CDR3 nucleotides read TGTGCCAGCAGCTCAACAGGGGGCGGTGGCTACACCTTC. Translated: CASSSTGGGGYTF.

The chain has TRBV5-4 and TRBJ2-1; TRBD2 might be the D (6 bases). With 1 base removed from V and 1 base from J, the gap between germline ends came to 12 bases. The length of the CDR3 is 16 residues. Germline V lookup: CDR1 SGHNT, CDR2 YYREEE (reference sequence). CDR3 loop: CASSLYRGTSYNEQFF. The CDR3 nucleotides are TGTGCCAGCAGCTTGTACCGCGGGACGTCCTACAATGAGCAGTTCTTC. The full variable domain, completed using reference TRBV5-4 and TRBJ2-1, is ETGVTQSPTHLIKTRGQQVTLRCSSQSGHNTVSWYQQALGQGPQFIFQYYREEENGRGNFPPRFSGLQFPNYSSELNVNALELDDSALYLCASSLYRGTSYNEQFFGPGTRLTVL.

V usage is TRBV10-3 and J usage is TRBJ1-5; D may be TRBD1 (5 bases). The CDR3 has 15 residues. CDR1 ENHRY and CDR2 SYGVKD come from the germline V gene. Trimming took off 2 bases at V and 6 bases at J, with 14 bases between the two ends. CDR3 loop: CAISEQGVSGQPQHF. Written as DNA, the CDR3 is TGTGCCATCAGTGAGCAAGGGGTCAGTGGTCAGCCCCAGCATTTT.

This clone has just a few counts. This sequence joins TRBV5-6 and TRBJ1-2; 8 bases fit TRBD1. The CDR3 extends over 17 amino acids. Germline CDR1 and CDR2: SGHDT and YYEEEE. The V segment lost 4 bases and the J segment 4 bases; nucleotides outside the gene matches: 15. The CDR3 loop reads CASSKRASGQDFYGYTF. CDR3 DNA sequence: TGTGCCAGCAGCAAGCGGGCTTCGGGACAGGACTTCTATGGCTACACCTTC. The whole variable domain, filled in from reference TRBV5-6 and TRBJ1-2, reads DAGVTQSPTHLIKTRGQQVTLRCSPKSGHDTVSWYQQALGQGPQFIFQYYEEEERQRGNFPDRFSGHQFPNYSSELNVNALLLGDSALYLCASSKRASGQDFYGYTFGSGTRLTVV.

The chain's CDR3 is CAWSTGTLQAAFF. The CDR3 DNA follows: TGTGCCTGGAGTACAGGGACACTACAAGCAGCTTTCTTT. J is TRBJ1-1 and V is TRBV30; perhaps TRBD1 as D (6 bases). This CDR3 is 13 amino acids long. The ends were cut back, 2 bases at V and 10 bases at J, with 17 bases in the middle. The germline V gene has CDR1 GTSNPN and CDR2 SVGIG (reference sequence).

J is TRBJ1-4 and V is TRBV19, with 7 bases lining up with TRBD1. V shed 9 bases and J 0 bases; nucleotides not matched to a gene: 4. Germline values: CDR1 LNHDA, CDR2 SQIVND (reference sequence). This CDR3 has 14 amino acids. The CDR3 DNA sequence: TGTGCCAGCAATGGACAGGCAACTAATGAAAAACTGTTTTTT. Protein product: CASNGQATNEKLFF.

The V and J genes are TRBV30 and TRBJ2-7, with a tentative D call TRBD2 (5 bases). The ends were cut back, 0 bases at V and 3 bases at J, with 9 bases in the middle. Germline-derived CDR1 and CDR2 are GTSNPN and SVGIG (reference sequence). This CDR3 is built from 13 residues. The CDR3 nucleotides are TGTGCCTGGAGTGTACTGAGGGACTACGAGCAGTACTTC. This sequence encodes CAWSVLRDYEQYF.

The genes are TRBV5-4 and TRBJ2-7, with unresolved D. This CDR3 is 12 amino acids long. CDR1 and CDR2 (germline): SGHNT, YYREEE (reference sequence). V was clipped by 3 bases and J by 2 bases, with 6 bases between them. CDR3 coding DNA: TGTGCCAGCAGCTCCAGCGCCTACGAGCAGTACTTC. This sequence encodes CASSSSAYEQYF. Complete variable domain (other parts from reference TRBV5-4 and TRBJ2-7): ETGVTQSPTHLIKTRGQQVTLRCSSQSGHNTVSWYQQALGQGPQFIFQYYREEENGRGNFPPRFSGLQFPNYSSELNVNALELDDSALYLCASSSSAYEQYFGPGTRLTVT.

The chain recombines TRBV28 with TRBJ1-5, with 7 bases lining up with TRBD1. Germline CDR1 reads MDHEN; CDR2 reads SYDVKM. CDR3 length equals 15 residues. The V gene end was trimmed by 4 bases and the J gene end by 1 base; junction bases not matched to a gene: 4. The CDR3 coding sequence is TGTGCCAGCAGTTACGGCAGGGGGAGCAATCAGCCCCAGCATTTT. Protein product: CASSYGRGSNQPQHF.

The chain employs TRBV12-5 and TRBJ2-3; unclear D gene. V was pared by 2 bases and J by 3 bases, with 9 bases between. Looked up from germline, CDR1 is LGHNT and CDR2 is FRNRAP. The length of the CDR3 is 14 residues. The CDR3 DNA reads TGTGCTAGTGGTTTGTCTTCGACAACAGATACGCAGTATTTT. Amino acids: CASGLSSTTDTQYF.

CDR3 sequence (DNA): TGTGCCACCAGCAGAGTGTATGGGACAGGGAAAGACGCCGGGGAGCTGTTTTTT. It encodes CATSRVYGTGKDAGELFF. The V call is TRBV15, the J call TRBJ2-2; 9 nucleotides match TRBD1. V trimming: 1 base; J trimming: 6 bases; junction bases outside the gene matches: 12. Germline V lookup: CDR1 LNHNV, CDR2 YYDKDF (reference sequence). This CDR3 is built from 18 residues.

This chain joins TRBV19 and TRBJ2-7, with TRBD2 identical over 15 bases. CDR1 is LNHDA and CDR2 is SQIVND in the germline V gene (reference sequence). Germline trimming cut 5 bases from V and 4 bases from J; bases unmatched to any gene: 12. CDR3 length: 18 residues. The CDR3 loop is CASSHRARTSGRGYEQYF. In nucleotides, the CDR3 is TGTGCCAGTAGTCACCGAGCTCGGACTAGCGGGAGGGGATACGAGCAGTACTTC.

The rearrangement links TRBV7-9 to TRBJ2-1, with D possibly TRBD2 on 5 matching bases. V was cut by 3 bases and J by 6 bases, with 12 bases left in between. The V gene's germline CDR1 is SEHNR and CDR2 FQNEAQ (reference sequence). This CDR3 spans 14 amino acids. The CDR3 coding sequence is TGTGCCAGCAGCTTCGCGGGTCTGAGCAATGAGCAGTTCTTC. As protein: CASSFAGLSNEQFF. Full variable domain (remainder filled in from reference TRBV7-9 and TRBJ2-1): DTGVSQNPRHKITKRGQNVTFRCDPISEHNRLYWYRQTLGQGPEFLTYFQNEAQLEKSRLLSDRFSAERPKGSFSTLEIQRTEQGDSAMYLCASSFAGLSNEQFFGPGTRLTVL.

The V call is TRBV30, the J call TRBJ2-3; 7 bases map to TRBD2. The germline V gene has CDR1 GTSNPN and CDR2 SVGIG (reference sequence). This CDR3 region has 14 residues. V lost 2 bases and J lost 5; bases outside the gene matches: 7. The CDR3 protein is CAWSLGGSRDTQYF. The CDR3 coding sequence is TGTGCCTGGAGTCTTGGCGGGAGTAGAGATACGCAGTATTTT.

The CDR3 loop reads CASSVMTGSTEAFF. For the CDR3, the DNA is TGTGCCAGCTCAGTAATGACAGGTAGCACTGAAGCTTTCTTT. The chain uses TRBV18 and TRBJ1-1; D is perhaps TRBD1 (6 bases). V dropped 5 bases and J dropped 4 bases, with 14 bases sitting between them. This CDR3 is built from 14 residues. Germline V gene sequence: CDR1 KGHSH, CDR2 LQKENI.

The rearrangement links TRBV28 to TRBJ1-4; D is perhaps TRBD1 (6 bases). CDR3 length: 15 amino acids. V dropped 5 bases and J dropped 3 bases, with 13 bases sitting between them. Per the germline V gene, CDR1 is MDHEN and CDR2 is SYDVKM. The CDR3 nucleotides read TGTGCCAGCAGTAATCGGAAGGGGGCTAATGAAAAACTGTTTTTT. This translates into CASSNRKGANEKLFF.

V gene TRBV19 combines with J gene TRBJ1-5; TRBD1 might be the D (6 bases). Looked up from germline, CDR1 is LNHDA and CDR2 is SQIVND (reference sequence). This CDR3 is 14 amino acids long. V gave up 6 bases and J gave up 6 bases, with 15 bases separating them. CDR3 residues: CASSLTGLPQPQHF. The CDR3 bases are TGTGCCAGTAGCCTTACAGGGCTGCCTCAGCCCCAGCATTTT.

The rearrangement joins TRBV27 to TRBJ1-1; the match to TRBD1 covers 7 bases. Germline V gene data show CDR1 as MNHEY and CDR2 as SMNVEV (reference sequence). The CDR3 extends over 13 amino acids. Trimming at V came to 6 bases and at J to 7 bases, leaving 8 bases not matched to a gene. CDR3 nucleotide sequence: TGTGCCAGCAGGTTCAACAGGGGCGGTGAAGCTTTCTTT. Amino acids: CASRFNRGGEAFF.